This T cell receptor (beta chain) appears in the sequencing data of a study of blood T cell repertoires in COVID-19. Libraries were prepared by immunoSEQ multiplex PCR; TCRdb keeps only in-frame clonotypes and omits some of them. The data hold 150,000 to 200,000 clones, with 75% to 85% observed a single time. The CDR3 runs to 11 residues. The sequencing input was peripheral blood. The chain recombines TRBV21-1 with TRBJ2-5; the table's D gene call, TRBD1, was not cross checked with the DNA. TRBV21-1 is marked as a pseudogene. The receptor comes from a man in his 60s with acute or convalescent COVID-19. CDR3 sequence (DNA): TGTGCCAGCTTCAGGTCCCGGACCCAGTACTTC. Encoded protein: CASFRSRTQYF.